The 23 T cell receptor beta chains given below trace back to one sample, sequenced in a study of early T cells in non-severe SARS-CoV-2 infection. From the 5' RACE reads, TCRdb called clonotypes with MiXCR, one entry per CDR3 protein. The sample includes tens of thousands of distinct CDR3 sequences, 9% to 10% of them seen just once. The sequences come from whole blood, collected at baseline. Every receptor here comes from an adult who was a healthcare worker with PCR-confirmed SARS-CoV-2 infection or an uninfected control (not recorded which).

Many counts were recorded for this clonotype. The rearrangement uses TRBV12-3 or TRBV12-4 and TRBJ1-2; tentatively, D is TRBD1 (5 bases). The CDR3 loop spans 15 amino acids. V was trimmed by 6 bases and J by 1 base, leaving 15 bases between them. The CDR3 DNA reads as TGTGCCAGCAGCTCTCCCGGGGGGGGTAACTATGGCTACACCTTC. Protein: CASSSPGGGNYGYTF.

This clonotype showed up many times. The chain uses TRBV28 and TRBJ2-3, with 11 bases aligning to TRBD2. V dropped 3 bases and J dropped 10; count of bases not matched to a gene: 6. The CDR3 has 14 amino acids. Germline lookup yields CDR1 MDHEN and CDR2 SYDVKM. CDR3 amino acids: CASSLTSGMNAQYF. DNA for the CDR3: TGTGCCAGCAGTTTGACTAGCGGGATGAATGCGCAGTATTTT.

This clonotype showed up many times. The V call is TRBV29-1, the J call TRBJ1-2; D remains unclear. Trimming cost V 6 bases and J 0 bases, with 11 bases left between them. The germline gives CDR1 SQVTM, CDR2 ANQGSEA. The CDR3 contains 13 residues. DNA for the CDR3: TGCAGCGTACTAGACCCGACTAACTATGGCTACACCTTC. Amino acids: CSVLDPTNYGYTF.

This clonotype has at least ten counts. This chain links TRBV29-1 with TRBJ2-7; 7 bases match TRBD1. The CDR3 is made up of 13 amino acids. The germline gives CDR1 SQVTM, CDR2 ANQGSEA. V lost 4 bases to trimming and J lost 3 bases; unmatched junction nucleotides: 6. CDR3 sequence: CSVVAGGYYEQYF. CDR3 in DNA: TGCAGCGTTGTCGCAGGGGGATACTACGAGCAGTACTTC.

There are a few counts of this clonotype. The genes are TRBV7-8 and TRBJ1-6; D is ambiguous. CDR3 size: 18 residues. V lost 2 bases to trimming and J lost 0 bases, with 14 bases between them. From germline, CDR1 is SGHVS and CDR2 FQNEAQ. CDR3 region: CASSLLGRQSSYNSPLHF. For the CDR3, the DNA is TGTGCCAGCAGCTTATTGGGTCGGCAGAGCTCCTATAATTCACCCCTCCACTTT.

The V gene is TRBV28, the J gene TRBJ2-5; D is unclear. This CDR3 is 11 amino acids long. V was cut by 5 bases and J by 5 bases, with 6 bases left in between. In germline, CDR1 is MDHEN, CDR2 SYDVKM. The CDR3 here is CASSQGETQYF. The CDR3 nucleotides read TGTGCCAGCAGTCAAGGGGAGACCCAGTACTTC. The whole variable domain, remainder taken from reference TRBV28 and TRBJ2-5, is DVKVTQSSRYLVKRTGEKVFLECVQDMDHENMFWYRQDPGLGLRLIYFSYDVKMKEKGDIPEGYSVSREKKERFSLILESASTNQTSMYLCASSQGETQYFGPGTRLLVL.

The rearrangement links TRBV28 to TRBJ2-6; no firm D call. Germline loops: CDR1 MDHEN, CDR2 SYDVKM. The CDR3 consists of 15 residues. Trimming cost V 5 bases and J 3 bases, with 11 bases left between them. CDR3 sequence (DNA): TGTGCCAGCAGTATCAGCCAGTTTGGGGCCAACGTCCTGACTTTC. Encoded protein: CASSISQFGANVLTF.

This clonotype was counted only a few times. The genes are TRBV5-1 and TRBJ2-7; TRBD1 aligns across 8 bases. Germline V gene lookup returns CDR1 SGHRS and CDR2 YFSETQ. The J segment lost 3 bases and the V segment lost 5 bases, leaving 16 bases of the junction unmatched. This CDR3 has 17 amino acids. The CDR3: CASRRTYRGTNLYEQYF. The CDR3 DNA reads as TGCGCCAGCAGAAGAACGTACAGGGGGACAAACCTCTACGAGCAGTACTTC.

Ten or more counts support this clonotype. The chain combines TRBV7-9 with TRBJ2-1, with D possibly matching TRBD2 (6 bases). Trimming stripped 5 bases from V and 4 bases from J, with 18 bases between. The CDR3 covers 16 residues. Germline V CDR1 and CDR2: SEHNR, FQNEAQ (reference sequence). DNA of the CDR3: TGTGCCAGCAGCACCGCCGCGGGGCGAATATACAATGAGCAGTTCTTC. It specifies CASSTAAGRIYNEQFF.

The chain links TRBV4-1 to TRBJ2-7; D is undetermined. Trimming left V 0 bases short and J 3 bases short, with 12 bases between. The CDR3 is 15 amino acids. The germline V gene has CDR1 MGHRA and CDR2 YSYEKL. CDR3 bases: TGCGCCAGCAGCCAAGAAATGGCCCATAACTACGAGCAGTACTTC. Its translation: CASSQEMAHNYEQYF.

This clonotype has at least ten counts. V is TRBV4-2 and J is TRBJ1-1; 9 bases map to TRBD1. This CDR3 contains 15 residues. Trimming cost V 0 bases and J 10 bases; bases outside gene matches: 9. CDR1 and CDR2 (germline): LGHNA, YNFKEQ. CDR3 in DNA: TGTGCCAGCAGCCAAGATAGAAGCCAGACAGGGGGAGCTTTCTTT. Its protein product is CASSQDRSQTGGAFF.

CDR3 DNA: TGTGCCAGCAGGCCCCCGGGGGCGCGTAACTATGGCTACACCTTC. Translated: CASRPPGARNYGYTF. The genes are TRBV28 and TRBJ1-2; a possible D gene is TRBD1 (6 bases). Trimming removed 6 bases from V and 1 base from J, with 15 bases in between. The CDR3 is 15 amino acids. Germline V lookup: CDR1 MDHEN, CDR2 SYDVKM.

At least ten counts were recorded for this clonotype. The rearrangement uses TRBV6-2 or TRBV6-3 and TRBJ2-3; the D is unclear. This CDR3 has 12 residues. Germline CDR1 is MNHEY and CDR2 is SVGEGT. Trimming pared 4 bases from V and 6 bases from J, leaving 8 bases between. CDR3 loop: CASSWGWDTQYF. In nucleotides, the CDR3 is TGTGCCAGCAGTTGGGGATGGGATACGCAGTATTTT.

The CDR3 spells CASSQALAGVQETQYF. Here the CDR3 DNA reads TGTGCCAGCAGCCAGGCCCTAGCGGGAGTTCAAGAGACCCAGTACTTC. The chain links TRBV4-2 to TRBJ2-5; 10 bases are shared with TRBD2. Losses at the gene ends were 3 bases for V and 2 bases for J; bases not matched to a gene: 6. The length of the CDR3 is 16 residues. Per germline, CDR1 LGHNA and CDR2 YNFKEQ.

This clonotype was found many times. The rearrangement links TRBV13 to TRBJ1-4; D gene uncertain. The CDR3 runs to 13 residues. From germline, CDR1 is PRHDT and CDR2 FYEKMQ (reference sequence). Trimming shortened V by 5 bases and J by 7 bases, and 11 bases separated the two germline ends. The CDR3 reads CASSPSWSEKLFF. Written as DNA, the CDR3 is TGTGCCAGCAGCCCTAGTTGGAGTGAAAAACTGTTTTTT.

The table lists this clonotype with a few counts. The gene calls are TRBV7-2 and TRBJ2-3; D may be TRBD2 (5 bases). The germline CDR1 and CDR2 sequences are SGHTA and FQGNSA. V was clipped by 6 bases and J by 2 bases, with 15 bases between them. CDR3 length: 15 residues. The CDR3 DNA follows: TGTGCCAGCAGTCGTGACTACCTCTCCACAGATACGCAGTATTTT. Encoded protein: CASSRDYLSTDTQYF.

This clonotype was counted a few times. The V call is TRBV6-6, the J call TRBJ2-2, with 16 positions matching TRBD2. Trimming at V came to 5 bases and at J to 4 bases, leaving 10 bases not matched to a gene. The CDR3 consists of 19 residues. Germline V CDR1 and CDR2: MNHNY, SVGAGI (reference sequence). The CDR3, as DNA: TGTGCCAGCAGTCAACTCTTCGGGACTAGCGGGAGGGTCACCGGGGAGCTGTTTTTT. The encoded protein is CASSQLFGTSGRVTGELFF.

This clonotype was counted between two and nine times. The J gene is TRBJ1-1, the V gene TRBV28, with D maybe TRBD1 (5 bases). V lost 3 bases, J lost 13 bases, and 12 bases lay in between. CDR3 length equals 11 residues. Per the germline V gene, CDR1 is MDHEN and CDR2 is SYDVKM. CDR3 sequence (DNA): TGTGCCAGCAGTTTTACGGACAAATATTTCTTT. The encoded protein is CASSFTDKYFF.

Only a few counts were recorded for this clonotype. V gene TRBV7-6 combines with J gene TRBJ2-1; weak D call: TRBD2 (5 bases). V lost 0 bases to trimming and J lost 4 bases, with 10 bases between them. The CDR3 has 15 residues. Germline CDR1 reads SGHVS; CDR2 reads FNYEAQ. The CDR3 nucleotides read TGTGCCAGCAGCTTAGCACTAGGTAGATACAATGAGCAGTTCTTC. Protein sequence: CASSLALGRYNEQFF.

This clonotype showed up just a few times. The rearrangement links TRBV28 to TRBJ2-7; TRBD2 matches at 9 bases. Germline-derived CDR1 and CDR2 are MDHEN and SYDVKM. This CDR3 region has 16 residues. V was pared by 6 bases and J by 4 bases, with 13 bases of the junction left unmatched. The DNA of the CDR3 is TGTGCCAGCAGCCCCGCTTTTGGGACTAGCTCTTACGAGCAGTACTTC. Translating gives CASSPAFGTSSYEQYF.

The chain employs TRBV20-1 and TRBJ2-3; D remains ambiguous. Trimming cost V 5 bases and J 2 bases, with 14 bases left between them. The V gene's germline CDR1 is DFQATT and CDR2 SNEGSKA (reference sequence). CDR3 length equals 14 residues. The chain's CDR3 is CSAFDPRDTDTQYF. The CDR3 region has the DNA TGCAGTGCTTTCGACCCACGAGACACAGATACGCAGTATTTT.

J is TRBJ2-2 and V is TRBV30; 7 bases map to TRBD2. V was pared by 5 bases and J by 7 bases, with 10 bases of the junction left unmatched. CDR1 is GTSNPN, CDR2 SVGIG, per germline (reference sequence). This CDR3 has 14 amino acids. CDR3 sequence: CAWGEGNRHGELFF. CDR3 sequence (DNA): TGTGCCTGGGGGGAGGGAAACCGGCACGGGGAGCTGTTTTTT.

The V gene is TRBV28, the J gene TRBJ2-7; unclear D gene. The CDR3 loop spans 14 amino acids. Trimming stripped 5 bases from V and 2 bases from J, with 13 bases between. CDR1 is MDHEN, CDR2 SYDVKM, per germline. This CDR3 reads CASSTQTLTYEQYF. The CDR3 nucleotides are TGTGCCAGCAGTACCCAGACCCTCACCTACGAGCAGTACTTC.